Sequencing of this T cell receptor (beta chain) was carried out in a study of OX40 agonist ivuxolimab in advanced cancers. Study-level background: Patients were under 90% male with ages roughly 20 to 85, mean 60.

Germline V gene lookup returns CDR1 MNHNS and CDR2 SASEGT. V shed 6 bases, J shed 6 bases, and the junction held 7 bases outside the gene matches. The CDR3 extends over 14 amino acids. The data were produced by immunoSEQ multiplex PCR, yet TCRdb's version contains in-frame clones alone and is incomplete. The sample contains 57,000 or so clones, approximately 80% of which appear only once. This receptor was identified in an adult with an advanced solid tumor such as melanoma, head and neck, liver or kidney cancer. V usage is TRBV6-1 and J usage is TRBJ1-5; 8 bases line up with TRBD1. The sample in question was CD4+ or CD8+ T cells sorted from blood, obtained in a trial of the OX40 agonist ivuxolimab. The CDR3 DNA is TGTGCCAGCAGGGGGACAGGCGTCGTTCAGCCCCAGCATTTT. Translated, it gives CASRGTGVVQPQHF.